Following are 21 T cell receptor beta chains from one sample sequenced in a study of beta chain features in type 1 diabetes (dated by TCRdb to the late 2010s). Summary of the overall study and its limitations: Type 1 diabetes patients showed a moderate but significant shortening of TCRB CDR3 length in all four CD4+ subsets.

No antigen has been assigned to these receptors. Library method: the immunoSEQ multiplex PCR assay. All of the isolated RNA was reverse transcribed with the High Capacity cDNA Reverse Transcription Kit, so expressed TCRB transcripts were sequenced. TCRdb took this table from immuneACCESS and kept in-frame rearrangements with V and J called. Such tables lack part of the clones; where checked against another copy, unresolved V genes explain under half of the gap, and the rest is unexplained. This sample holds 500,000 to 800,000 clones; 9.5% to 15% were observed only once. About 0.11% of the sample is held by the ten biggest clonotypes. Sequenced sample: naive CD4+ T cells from blood. This sample's cell subset or site label indicates: true naive CD4+ T cells. These receptors originate from a man aged 25-45 years with type 1 diabetes.

This clone was seen a few times. The chain couples TRBV7-2 to TRBJ2-1; tentative D call: TRBD1 (5 bases). Germline V gives CDR1 SGHTA, CDR2 FQGNSA. The CDR3 loop spans 14 amino acids. V was trimmed by 7 bases and J by 9 bases, leaving 19 bases between them. The CDR3 loop reads CASTLGLVKPEQFF. The CDR3 DNA is TGTGCCAGCACCTTGGGGCTAGTCAAGCCTGAGCAGTTCTTC.

This clone was picked up a small number of times. The gene calls are TRBV4-2 and TRBJ1-5; no clear D gene. Germline V lookup: CDR1 LGHNA, CDR2 YNFKEQ. The CDR3 sequence is 15 residues long. The germline V and J ends were trimmed by 6 bases and 0 bases, with 12 bases remaining between them. Written as DNA, the CDR3 is TGTGCCAGCAGAGTGGCAGAGGATAGCAATCAGCCCCAGCATTTT. Translation: CASRVAEDSNQPQHF.

This clone was detected only a few times. The chain joins TRBV23-1 to TRBJ1-2, with 8 positions matching TRBD1. TRBV23-1 is placed among ORFs of uncertain function. The CDR3 is 15 residues long. Trimming at V came to 8 bases and at J to 7 bases, leaving 15 bases not matched to a gene. CDR3 DNA: TGCGCCAGCCGCACCTTGGCAGGGGGCGAGGGTGGCTACACCTTC. As protein: CASRTLAGGEGGYTF.

The chain links TRBV7-2 to TRBJ2-1; TRBD1 aligns across 9 bases. With V trimmed by 5 bases and J by 10 bases, 3 bases remained unmatched. The CDR3 loop spans 12 amino acids. Germline lookup yields CDR1 SGHTA and CDR2 FQGNSA. The CDR3 DNA sequence: TGTGCCAGCAGCGAAGACAGGGGGGAGCAGTTCTTC. Translation gives CASSEDRGEQFF. Using reference TRBV7-2 and TRBJ2-1 for the parts outside the CDR3, the full variable domain is GAGVSQSPSNKVTEKGKDVELRCDPISGHTALYWYRQSLGQGLEFLIYFQGNSAPDKSGLPSDRFSAERTGGSVSTLTIQRTQQEDSAVYLCASSEDRGEQFFGPGTRLTVL.

This clone has only a few counts. The chain carries TRBV18 and TRBJ1-2; tentatively, D is TRBD1 (5 bases). Germline assignment: CDR1 KGHSH and CDR2 LQKENI. V gave up 0 bases and J gave up 5 bases, with 10 bases separating them. The CDR3 extends over 14 amino acids. CDR3 protein: CASSPPRGTYGYTF. CDR3 sequence (DNA): TGTGCCAGCTCACCACCCCGAGGGACTTATGGCTACACCTTC.

This clone was seen more than once but under ten times. The genes are TRBV5-4 and TRBJ2-3; the D is unclear. Per the germline V gene, CDR1 is SGHNT and CDR2 is YYREEE (reference sequence). There are 13 residues in the CDR3. Trimming stripped 2 bases from V and 0 bases from J, with 4 bases between. The CDR3 is CASSFLSTDTQYF. The DNA of the CDR3 is TGTGCCAGCAGCTTCCTGAGCACAGATACGCAGTATTTT.

The gene calls are TRBV6-6 and TRBJ1-2, with D tentatively TRBD1 (6 bases). The V and J ends lost 10 bases and 5 bases respectively, with 23 bases between them. Per germline, CDR1 MNHNY and CDR2 SVGAGI (reference sequence). The CDR3 totals 15 residues. The CDR3 region is CATSGENRQGYGYTF. The CDR3 DNA reads as TGTGCCACATCCGGGGAAAACCGTCAGGGGTATGGCTACACCTTC.

The chain carries TRBV10-3 and TRBJ2-1; 8 bases map to TRBD2. CDR3 size: 17 residues. V dropped 4 bases and J dropped 0; count of bases not matched to a gene: 8. The germline V gene encodes CDR1 ENHRY and CDR2 SYGVKD. CDR3 in DNA: TGTGCCATCAGTGCCCGGGGGGGAGGCAGCTCCTACAATGAGCAGTTCTTC. It translates to CAISARGGGSSYNEQFF.

This clone was observed once. V usage is TRBV11-2 and J usage is TRBJ1-2, with D perhaps TRBD1 (6 bases). This CDR3 has 12 amino acids. Germline lookup yields CDR1 SGHAT and CDR2 FQNNGV. V shed 3 bases and J shed 8 bases, with 10 bases lying between them. The chain's CDR3 is CASSLQGWGYTF. As DNA, the CDR3 is TGTGCCAGCAGCTTGCAGGGGTGGGGCTACACCTTC.

This clone has a handful of counts. The V call is TRBV14, the J call TRBJ2-3; 9 positions agree with TRBD2. With 2 bases clipped from V and 0 bases from J, the junction kept 3 bases outside the gene matches. CDR1 and CDR2 (germline): SGHDN, FVKESK. The CDR3 is made up of 16 amino acids. CDR3 amino acids: CASSQLAGSSTDTQYF. The CDR3 nucleotides are TGTGCCAGCAGCCAACTAGCGGGGTCTAGCACAGATACGCAGTATTTT.

This clone was detected a few times. This chain connects TRBV28 to TRBJ2-7; 8 bases align to TRBD2. CDR1 is MDHEN, CDR2 SYDVKM, per germline. CDR3 length: 15 residues. V shed 4 bases and J 0 bases; nucleotides not matched to a gene: 5. The CDR3 is CASSSPAGGSYEQYF. The CDR3 nucleotides are TGTGCCAGCAGTTCTCCGGCGGGGGGCTCCTACGAGCAGTACTTC.

The CDR3 nucleotides are TGTGCCAGCAGCGTAGGGAAGGCAGGAATTTCACCCCTCCACTTT. It is translated as CASSVGKAGISPLHF. The chain carries TRBV9 and TRBJ1-6, with D uncertain. There are 15 residues in the CDR3. Germline CDR1 is SGDLS and CDR2 is YYNGEE. V was cut by 0 bases and J by 9 bases, with 13 bases left in between.

This clone was observed a handful of times. One end of the junction varies from germline; a read error may be responsible. The chain uses TRBV7-7 and TRBJ2-5, with a possible D match to TRBD1 (5 bases). The germline CDR1 and CDR2 sequences are SSHAT and FNYEAQ (reference sequence). The CDR3 has 13 amino acids. The CDR3 DNA follows: TGTGCTAGCAGCTCAGGGTGGGGAGAGACCCAGTACTTC. As protein: CASSSGWGETQYF.

This clone showed up just a few times. The J gene is TRBJ1-1, the V gene TRBV7-9; no reliable D call. This CDR3 is 13 amino acids long. Germline V CDR1 and CDR2: SEHNR, FQNEAQ (reference sequence). Between the trimmed V and J ends, which lost 1 base and 3 bases, there was a span of 6 bases. The chain's CDR3 is CASSLVEDTEAFF. Here the CDR3 DNA reads TGTGCCAGCAGCTTAGTGGAAGACACTGAAGCTTTCTTT.

Comments on this clone: Other DNA sequences from this sample encode an identical CDR3 as well. J is TRBJ1-1 and V is TRBV29-1; no clear D gene. This CDR3 contains 12 residues. In germline, CDR1 is SQVTM, CDR2 ANQGSEA. V shed 4 bases and J shed 1 base, with 7 bases lying between them. DNA of the CDR3: TGCAGCGTTGGGGCGGGGAACACTGAAGCTTTCTTT. Its protein is CSVGAGNTEAFF.

This clone was seen a handful of times. The chain employs TRBV29-1 and TRBJ1-1; D not certain. Germline CDR1 and CDR2: SQVTM and ANQGSEA. The CDR3 loop spans 13 amino acids. Trimming took 4 bases from V and 0 from J, leaving 9 bases between them. In nucleotides, the CDR3 is TGCAGCGTTGGTCACGACATGAACACTGAAGCTTTCTTT. Protein product: CSVGHDMNTEAFF.

This clone was detected once. V is TRBV7-9 and J is TRBJ2-5; 7 positions match TRBD1. Trimming cost V 3 bases and J 0 bases; bases outside gene matches: 7. Germline lookup yields CDR1 SEHNR and CDR2 FQNEAQ (reference sequence). The CDR3 extends over 16 amino acids. CDR3 sequence reads: CASSFGTVSYQETQYF. CDR3 nucleotides: TGTGCCAGCAGCTTTGGGACAGTTTCGTACCAAGAGACCCAGTACTTC.

The chain has TRBV6-5 and TRBJ1-6, with 7 bases matching TRBD1. CDR1 is MNHEY, CDR2 SVGAGI, per germline. With V trimmed by 7 bases and J by 11 bases, 8 bases remained unmatched. CDR3 size: 13 residues. The CDR3 reads CASTPIRGAPLHF. The CDR3, as DNA: TGTGCCAGCACGCCAATCAGGGGGGCACCCCTCCACTTT.

This clone was recorded a few times. The chain uses TRBV7-2 and TRBJ1-1; TRBD1 might be the D (5 bases). CDR3 length: 15 residues. The V end was cut by 0 bases, the J end by 1 base, with 9 bases between. CDR1 and CDR2 (germline): SGHTA, FQGNSA. The CDR3 spells CASSLAIGTNTEAFF. DNA for the CDR3: TGTGCCAGCAGCTTAGCGATAGGGACGAACACTGAAGCTTTCTTT.

This clone was counted between two and nine times. Without the conserved terminal phenylalanine or tryptophan, this CDR3 likely stems from a read error. The DNA is omitted, as the CDR3 cannot be located on it reliably, and the CDR3 follows TCRdb's listing. This sequence joins TRBV7-7 and TRBJ1-6; the table's D call, TRBD1, has no DNA check behind it. Germline V gene lookup returns CDR1 SSHAT and CDR2 FNYEAQ (reference sequence). The CDR3 numbers 10 amino acids, ends counted. The CDR3 loop reads CASRFYRGGG.

CDR3: CASSLSSDSGELFF. CDR3 in DNA: TGTGCCAGCAGCTTAAGTTCGGATTCCGGGGAGCTGTTTTTT. The chain employs TRBV7-3 and TRBJ2-2; no reliable D call. This CDR3 has 14 amino acids. Trimming stripped 1 base from V and 6 bases from J, with 9 bases between. Germline loops: CDR1 SGHTA, CDR2 FQGTGA.